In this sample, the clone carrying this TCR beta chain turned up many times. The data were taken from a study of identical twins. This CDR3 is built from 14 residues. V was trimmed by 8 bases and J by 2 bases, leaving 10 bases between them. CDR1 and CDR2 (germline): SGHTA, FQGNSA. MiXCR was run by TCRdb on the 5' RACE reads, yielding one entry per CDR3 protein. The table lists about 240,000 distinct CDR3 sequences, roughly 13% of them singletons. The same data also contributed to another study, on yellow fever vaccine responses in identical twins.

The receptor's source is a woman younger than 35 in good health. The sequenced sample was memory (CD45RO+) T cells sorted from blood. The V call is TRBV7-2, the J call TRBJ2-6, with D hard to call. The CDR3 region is CASPKWPGANVLTF. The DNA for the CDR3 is TGTGCCAGCCCAAAATGGCCTGGGGCCAACGTCCTGACTTTC.